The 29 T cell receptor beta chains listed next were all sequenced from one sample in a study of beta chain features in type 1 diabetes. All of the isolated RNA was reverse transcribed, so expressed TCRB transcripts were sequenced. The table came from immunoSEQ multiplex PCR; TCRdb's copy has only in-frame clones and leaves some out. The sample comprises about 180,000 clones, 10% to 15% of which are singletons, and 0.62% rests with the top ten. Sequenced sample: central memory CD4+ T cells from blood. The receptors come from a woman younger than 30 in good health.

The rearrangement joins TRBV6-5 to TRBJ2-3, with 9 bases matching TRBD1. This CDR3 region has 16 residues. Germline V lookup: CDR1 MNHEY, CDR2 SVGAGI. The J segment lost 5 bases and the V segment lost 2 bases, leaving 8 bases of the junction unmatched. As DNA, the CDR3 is TGTGCCAGCAGTTACGAACCCGGGACAGGGCGAGATACGCAGTATTTT. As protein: CASSYEPGTGRDTQYF.

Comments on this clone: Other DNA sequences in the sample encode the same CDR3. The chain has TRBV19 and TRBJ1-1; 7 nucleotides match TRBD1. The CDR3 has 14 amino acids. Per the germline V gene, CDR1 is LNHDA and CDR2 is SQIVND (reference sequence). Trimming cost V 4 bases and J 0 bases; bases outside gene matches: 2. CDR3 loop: CASSRGQLNTEAFF. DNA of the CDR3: TGTGCCAGTAGTAGGGGACAGTTGAACACTGAAGCTTTCTTT.

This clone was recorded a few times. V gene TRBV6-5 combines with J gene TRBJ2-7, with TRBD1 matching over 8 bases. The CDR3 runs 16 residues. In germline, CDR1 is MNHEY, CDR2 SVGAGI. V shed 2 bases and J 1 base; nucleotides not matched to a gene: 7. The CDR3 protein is CASSYTTGAKSYEQYF. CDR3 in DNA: TGTGCCAGCAGTTACACGACAGGGGCCAAATCCTACGAGCAGTACTTC.

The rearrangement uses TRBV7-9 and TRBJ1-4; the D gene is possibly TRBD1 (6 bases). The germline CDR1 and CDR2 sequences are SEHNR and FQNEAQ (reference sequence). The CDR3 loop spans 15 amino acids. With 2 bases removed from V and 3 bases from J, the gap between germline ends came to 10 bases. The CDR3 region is CASSLRDTANEKLFF. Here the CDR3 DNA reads TGTGCCAGCAGCTTAAGGGACACGGCTAATGAAAAACTGTTTTTT.

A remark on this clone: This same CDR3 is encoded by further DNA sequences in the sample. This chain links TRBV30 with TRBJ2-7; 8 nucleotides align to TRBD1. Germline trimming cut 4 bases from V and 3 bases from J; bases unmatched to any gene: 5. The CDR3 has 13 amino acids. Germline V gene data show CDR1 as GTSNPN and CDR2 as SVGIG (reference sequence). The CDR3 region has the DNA TGTGCCTGGACCGGGACAGGAAACTACGAGCAGTACTTC. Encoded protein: CAWTGTGNYEQYF.

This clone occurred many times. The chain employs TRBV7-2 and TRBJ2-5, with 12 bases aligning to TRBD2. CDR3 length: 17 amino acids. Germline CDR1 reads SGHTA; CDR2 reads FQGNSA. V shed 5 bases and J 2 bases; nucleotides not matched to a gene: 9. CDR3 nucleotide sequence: TGTGCCAGCAGCCGGGCTCCGGGACTAGCGGGTCAAGAGACCCAGTACTTC. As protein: CASSRAPGLAGQETQYF.

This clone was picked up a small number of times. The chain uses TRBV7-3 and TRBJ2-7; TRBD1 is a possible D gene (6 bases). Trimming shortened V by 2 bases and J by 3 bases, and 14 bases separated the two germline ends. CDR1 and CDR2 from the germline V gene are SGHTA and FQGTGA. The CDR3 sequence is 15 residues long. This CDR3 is CASSLGQPKFYEQYF. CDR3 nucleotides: TGTGCCAGCAGCTTAGGACAGCCAAAATTCTACGAGCAGTACTTC.

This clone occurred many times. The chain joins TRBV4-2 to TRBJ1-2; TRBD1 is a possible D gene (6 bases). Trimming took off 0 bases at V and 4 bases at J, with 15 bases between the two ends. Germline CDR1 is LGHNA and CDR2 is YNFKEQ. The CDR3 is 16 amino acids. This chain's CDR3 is CASSQDPTGRGYGYTF. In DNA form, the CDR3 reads TGTGCCAGCAGCCAAGACCCCACAGGGAGGGGCTATGGCTACACCTTC.

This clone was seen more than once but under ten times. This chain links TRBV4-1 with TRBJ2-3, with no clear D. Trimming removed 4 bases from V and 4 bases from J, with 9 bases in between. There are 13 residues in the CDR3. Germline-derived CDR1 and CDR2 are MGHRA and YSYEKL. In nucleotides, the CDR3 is TGCGCCAGCAGCCTTATACTGGCAGATACGCAGTATTTT. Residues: CASSLILADTQYF.

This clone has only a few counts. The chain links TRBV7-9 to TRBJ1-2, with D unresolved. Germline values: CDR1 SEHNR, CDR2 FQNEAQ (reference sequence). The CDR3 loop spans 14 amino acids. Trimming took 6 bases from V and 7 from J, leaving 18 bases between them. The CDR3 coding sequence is TGTGCCAGCAGACGATCGTTGGAGGCGTCTGGCTACACCTTC. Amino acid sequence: CASRRSLEASGYTF.

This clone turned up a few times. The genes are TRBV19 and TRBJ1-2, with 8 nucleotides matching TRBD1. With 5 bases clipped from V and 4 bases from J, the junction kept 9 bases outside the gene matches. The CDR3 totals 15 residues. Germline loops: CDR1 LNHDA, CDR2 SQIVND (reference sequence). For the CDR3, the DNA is TGTGCCAGTAGTTCCGACAGGGGCCGAAGCTATGGCTACACCTTC. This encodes CASSSDRGRSYGYTF.

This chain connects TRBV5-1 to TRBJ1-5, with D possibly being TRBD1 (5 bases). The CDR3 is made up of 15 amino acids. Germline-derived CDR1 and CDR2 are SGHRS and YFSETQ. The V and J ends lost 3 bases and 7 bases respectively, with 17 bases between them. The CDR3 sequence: CASSSVRGGSQPQHF. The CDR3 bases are TGCGCCAGCAGCTCGGTGAGGGGAGGGAGCCAGCCCCAGCATTTT.

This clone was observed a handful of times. The CDR3 nucleotides read TGTGCCACCAGCAGAGATACCACAGGGCCCGGGGAGCTGTTTTTT. It is translated as CATSRDTTGPGELFF. The gene calls are TRBV15 and TRBJ2-2; a possible D gene is TRBD1 (6 bases). The V gene's germline CDR1 is LNHNV and CDR2 YYDKDF (reference sequence). The ends were cut back, 0 bases at V and 6 bases at J, with 11 bases in the middle. The CDR3 contains 15 residues.

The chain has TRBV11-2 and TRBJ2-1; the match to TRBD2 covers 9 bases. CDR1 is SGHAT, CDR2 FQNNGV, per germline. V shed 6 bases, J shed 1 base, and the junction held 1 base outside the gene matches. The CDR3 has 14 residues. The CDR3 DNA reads TGTGCCAGCAGAAGCGGGGGGTCCTACAATGAGCAGTTCTTC. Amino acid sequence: CASRSGGSYNEQFF.

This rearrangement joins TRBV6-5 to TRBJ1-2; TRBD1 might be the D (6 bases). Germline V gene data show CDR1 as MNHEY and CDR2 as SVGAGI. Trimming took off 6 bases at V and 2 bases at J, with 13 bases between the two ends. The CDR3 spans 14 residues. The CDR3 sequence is CASRRTVENYGYTF. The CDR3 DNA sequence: TGTGCCAGCAGGAGGACAGTGGAGAACTATGGCTACACCTTC.

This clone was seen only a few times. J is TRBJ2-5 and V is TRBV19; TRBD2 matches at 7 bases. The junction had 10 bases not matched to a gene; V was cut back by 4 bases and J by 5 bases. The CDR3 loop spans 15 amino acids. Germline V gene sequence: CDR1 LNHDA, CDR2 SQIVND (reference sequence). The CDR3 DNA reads TGTGCCAGTAGTAGGGGCGGGAGCCTGGGGGAGACCCAGTACTTC. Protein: CASSRGGSLGETQYF.

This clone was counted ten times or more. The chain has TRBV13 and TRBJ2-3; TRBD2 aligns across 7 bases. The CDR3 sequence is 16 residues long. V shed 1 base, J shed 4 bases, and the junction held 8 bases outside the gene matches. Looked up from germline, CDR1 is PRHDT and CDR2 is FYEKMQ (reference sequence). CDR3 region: CASSLDTGGPPDTQYF. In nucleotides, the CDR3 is TGTGCCAGCAGCTTAGACACGGGAGGACCGCCAGATACGCAGTATTTT.

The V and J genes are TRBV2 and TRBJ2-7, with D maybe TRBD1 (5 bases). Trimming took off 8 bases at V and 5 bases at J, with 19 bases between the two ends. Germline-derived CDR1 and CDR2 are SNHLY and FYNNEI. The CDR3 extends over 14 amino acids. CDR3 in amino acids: CASLKQGASHEQYF. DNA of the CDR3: TGTGCCAGCCTAAAACAAGGGGCGTCGCACGAGCAGTACTTC.

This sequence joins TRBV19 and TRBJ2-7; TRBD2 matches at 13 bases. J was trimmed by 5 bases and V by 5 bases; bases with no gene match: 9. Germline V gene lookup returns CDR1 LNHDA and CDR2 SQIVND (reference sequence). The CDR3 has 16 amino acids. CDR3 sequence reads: CASSSRTSGRLDEQYF. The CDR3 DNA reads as TGTGCCAGTAGTTCCCGGACTAGCGGGAGACTAGACGAGCAGTACTTC.

The CDR3 spells CACASGTTDTQYF. The CDR3 DNA sequence: TGTGCCTGCGCCAGCGGGACGACAGATACGCAGTATTTT. The genes are TRBV30 and TRBJ2-3, with 7 bases fitting TRBD2. This CDR3 contains 13 residues. With V trimmed by 6 bases and J by 3 bases, 6 bases remained unmatched. CDR1 and CDR2 from the germline V gene are GTSNPN and SVGIG (reference sequence).

The DNA for the CDR3 is TGTGCCAGCAGTCCCTACCAGATCGGGACTGATGAGCAGTTCTTC. As protein: CASSPYQIGTDEQFF. The chain joins TRBV6-5 to TRBJ2-1, with D possibly being TRBD2 (6 bases). V was trimmed by 5 bases and J by 8 bases, leaving 19 bases between them. Germline-derived CDR1 and CDR2 are MNHEY and SVGAGI. This CDR3 region has 15 residues.

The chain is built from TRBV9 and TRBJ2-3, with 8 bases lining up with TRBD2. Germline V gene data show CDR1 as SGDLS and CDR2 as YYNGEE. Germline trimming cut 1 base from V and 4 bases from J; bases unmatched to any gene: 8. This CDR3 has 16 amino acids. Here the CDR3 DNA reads TGTGCCAGCAGCGTAAGTGCGGGAGGTTCCCCAGATACGCAGTATTTT. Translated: CASSVSAGGSPDTQYF.

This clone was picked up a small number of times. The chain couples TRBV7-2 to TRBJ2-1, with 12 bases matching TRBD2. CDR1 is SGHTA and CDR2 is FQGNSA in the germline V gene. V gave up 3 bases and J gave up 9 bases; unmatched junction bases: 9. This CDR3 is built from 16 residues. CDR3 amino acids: CASSLTSGSLGREQFF. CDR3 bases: TGTGCCAGCAGCTTGACTAGCGGGAGTCTGGGGCGTGAGCAGTTCTTC.

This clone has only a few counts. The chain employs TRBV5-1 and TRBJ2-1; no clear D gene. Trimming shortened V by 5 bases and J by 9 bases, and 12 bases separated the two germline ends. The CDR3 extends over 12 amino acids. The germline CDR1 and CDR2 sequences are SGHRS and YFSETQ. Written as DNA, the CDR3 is TGCGCCAGCAGGACAACCTCCGGTGAGCAGTTCTTC. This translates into CASRTTSGEQFF.

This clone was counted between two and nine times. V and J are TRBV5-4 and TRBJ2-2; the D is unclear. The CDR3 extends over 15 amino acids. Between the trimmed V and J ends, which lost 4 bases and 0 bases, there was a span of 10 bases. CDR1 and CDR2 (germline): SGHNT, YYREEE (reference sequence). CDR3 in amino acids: CASSDPTANTGELFF. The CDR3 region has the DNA TGTGCCAGCAGCGATCCAACGGCGAACACCGGGGAGCTGTTTTTT.

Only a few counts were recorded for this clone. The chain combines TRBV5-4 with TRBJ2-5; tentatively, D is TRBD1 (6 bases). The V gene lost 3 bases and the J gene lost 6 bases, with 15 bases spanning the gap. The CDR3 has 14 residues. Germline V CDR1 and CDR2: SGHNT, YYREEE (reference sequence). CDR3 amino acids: CASSSRVQGQTQYF. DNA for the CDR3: TGTGCCAGCAGCTCAAGGGTACAGGGACAGACCCAGTACTTC.

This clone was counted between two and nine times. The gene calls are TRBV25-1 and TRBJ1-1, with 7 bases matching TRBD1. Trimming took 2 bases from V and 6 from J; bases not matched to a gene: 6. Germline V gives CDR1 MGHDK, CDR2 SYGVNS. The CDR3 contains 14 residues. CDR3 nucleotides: TGTGCCAGCAGTGAAAGGGGACAGCTGGCTGAAGCTTTCTTT. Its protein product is CASSERGQLAEAFF.

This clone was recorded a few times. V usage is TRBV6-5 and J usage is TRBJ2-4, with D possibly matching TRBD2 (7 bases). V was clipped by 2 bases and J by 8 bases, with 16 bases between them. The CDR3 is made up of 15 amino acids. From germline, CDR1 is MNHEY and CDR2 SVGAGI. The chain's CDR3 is CASSYRGGGRDIQYF. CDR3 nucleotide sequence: TGTGCCAGCAGTTACCGAGGAGGGGGGAGGGACATTCAGTACTTC.

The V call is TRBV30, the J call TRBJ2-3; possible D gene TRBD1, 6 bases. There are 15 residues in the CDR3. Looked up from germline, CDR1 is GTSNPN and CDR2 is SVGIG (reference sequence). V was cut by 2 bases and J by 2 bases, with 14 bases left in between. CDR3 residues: CAWSTPRGNTDTQYF. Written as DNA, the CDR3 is TGTGCCTGGAGTACCCCTAGGGGGAACACAGATACGCAGTATTTT. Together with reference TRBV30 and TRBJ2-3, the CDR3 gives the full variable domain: SQTIHQWPATLVQPVGSPLSLECTVEGTSNPNLYWYRQAAGRGLQLLFYSVGIGQISSEVPQNLSASRPQDRQFILSSKKLLLSDSGFYLCAWSTPRGNTDTQYFGPGTRLTVL.